The entry that follows covers one T cell receptor beta chain sequence. This record comes from a study of blood T cell repertoires in COVID-19. At the level of the study: Samples representing acute and convalescent COVID-19 were sourced from the United States, Italy and Spain.

Living in about two dozen US areas, the participants were between roughly 18 and 89 years of age. The protocol was immunoSEQ multiplex PCR, while the TCRdb copy is restricted to in-frame clones and leaves out a portion. In the table there are hundreds of thousands of clones, around 91% of which are singletons. V was pared by 0 bases and J by 2 bases, with 9 bases between. The CDR3 sequence is 15 residues long. Per the germline V gene, CDR1 is SGHRS and CDR2 is YFSETQ. This chain joins TRBV5-1 and TRBJ1-5; D gene unclear. The receptor was isolated from a man aged 18 to 30 who had recovered from COVID-19. The sequenced sample was PBMCs or T cells enriched from blood (not recorded which). The CDR3 protein is CASSLGVAGNQPQHF. The CDR3 coding sequence is TGCGCCAGCAGCTTGGGGGTGGCGGGCAATCAGCCCCAGCATTTT.